This passage covers 9 T cell receptor beta chains from one sample sequenced in a study of T-cell reconstitution after alpha-beta-depleted transplantation in children. TCRbeta library construction was performed incorporating unique molecular identifiers. TCRdb itself ran the PCR reads through MiXCR, one entry per CDR3 protein. This table has about 190,000 distinct CDR3 sequences, approximately 6.8% appearing once. Here the sequenced sample was PBMCs from the stem cell graft donor, taken from the stem cell graft. The receptors were sampled from a human donor who donated a stem cell graft to a child with Wiskott-Aldrich syndrome.

This clonotype was observed at least ten times. V usage is TRBV7-2 and J usage is TRBJ1-1, with D maybe TRBD1 (5 bases). Germline values: CDR1 SGHTA, CDR2 FQGNSA. The CDR3 runs to 13 residues. V lost 6 bases and J 9 bases, leaving 17 bases between the germline ends. The DNA of the CDR3 is TGTGCCAGCAGTTCCCCGCTGGGGGTCCAAGCTTTCTTT. This codes for CASSSPLGVQAFF.

Many counts were recorded for this clonotype. The chain uses TRBV3-1 and TRBJ2-7, with D possibly called TRBD1 or TRBD2 (5 bases each). Germline-derived CDR1 and CDR2 are LGHDT and YNNKEL (reference sequence). This CDR3 spans 13 amino acids. With 4 bases removed from V and 5 bases from J, the gap between germline ends came to 12 bases. CDR3 sequence reads: CASSRQRRDEQYF. In nucleotides, the CDR3 is TGTGCCAGCAGCCGACAGAGGCGGGACGAGCAGTACTTC.

At least ten counts were recorded for this clonotype. V is TRBV20-1 and J is TRBJ1-5, with D perhaps matching TRBD1 (6 bases). The CDR3 consists of 15 residues. With 6 bases removed from V and 0 bases from J, the gap between germline ends came to 15 bases. CDR1 and CDR2 from the germline V gene are DFQATT and SNEGSKA (reference sequence). The CDR3 nucleotides read TGCAGTGCCCAACAGCGGGGGGCTAGCAATCAGCCCCAGCATTTT. This sequence encodes CSAQQRGASNQPQHF.

Regarding this clonotype: With a much larger clone just one base away, this may be a read error. The rearrangement joins TRBV3-1 to TRBJ2-1; TRBD2 matches 12 bases. This CDR3 is built from 16 residues. Germline CDR1 is LGHDT and CDR2 is YNNKEL (reference sequence). The CDR3 is CASTQDRLAGANEQFF. The CDR3 bases are TGTGCCAGCACCCAAGATCGACTAGCGGGAGCCAATGAGCAGTTCTTC.

There are many counts of this clonotype. The rearrangement joins TRBV10-3 to TRBJ1-3, with a weak D call TRBD1 (6 bases). Per the germline V gene, CDR1 is ENHRY and CDR2 is SYGVKD. CDR3 length: 16 residues. V gave up 8 bases and J gave up 4 bases, with 21 bases separating them. The CDR3 DNA follows: TGTGCCATCTCCTCCCTTCGGGGGGCCGGGGGAAACACCATATATTTT. Its protein product is CAISSLRGAGGNTIYF.

The chain recombines TRBV4-1 with TRBJ2-7; 7 bases fit TRBD1. The germline V gene has CDR1 MGHRA and CDR2 YSYEKL. V was clipped by 2 bases and J by 4 bases; unmatched bases: 11. There are 16 residues in the CDR3. DNA of the CDR3: TGCGCCAGCAGCCAAAGTCCGGGACAGTTTATTTACGAGCAGTACTTC. It codes for CASSQSPGQFIYEQYF.

This clonotype has ten or more counts. This rearrangement joins TRBV7-9 to TRBJ1-6; no firm D call. CDR3 length equals 14 residues. V lost 1 base, J lost 7 bases, and 8 bases lay in between. Germline V gives CDR1 SEHNR, CDR2 FQNEAQ (reference sequence). The CDR3 coding sequence is TGTGCCAGCAGCTTAGAGGCAGACAATTCACCCCTCCACTTT. It translates to CASSLEADNSPLHF.

This clonotype was observed many times. The chain is built from TRBV3-1 and TRBJ1-1; D gene ambiguous. Deletions cut 1 base from V and 4 bases from J, with 10 bases between. Germline V gives CDR1 LGHDT, CDR2 YNNKEL (reference sequence). The CDR3 totals 14 residues. Written as DNA, the CDR3 is TGTGCCAGCAGCCAAGGGGGAATCGGCACTGAAGCTTTCTTT. Its translation: CASSQGGIGTEAFF.

Many counts were recorded for this clonotype. The rearrangement joins TRBV18 to TRBJ1-1, with D possibly TRBD1 on 6 matching bases. V dropped 6 bases and J dropped 7 bases, with 12 bases sitting between them. CDR3 length: 12 residues. From germline, CDR1 is KGHSH and CDR2 LQKENI. The CDR3 DNA reads as TGTGCCAGCTCTGAGGACAGACTTGAAGCTTTCTTT. Its protein is CASSEDRLEAFF.